This is a list of T cell receptor beta chains from one sample in a study of cytomegalovirus exposure and HLA in healthy donors. The repertoire was sequenced with immunoSEQ multiplex PCR; TCRdb's copy has only in-frame clones and lacks some. This sample has about 240,000 clones, with about 80% found just once. Sequencing was done on a sample of PBMCs. These receptors were obtained from a woman in her sixties in good health and CMV-seropositive. Both conserved end residues are part of each CDR3. D genes are given only for firm matches. The listing skips clone size in some rows; elsewhere it reads once, few, many or a size class.

D,V,size,J,CDR3,DNA
-,TRBV6-1,-,TRBJ1-3,CASSEEDRFGNTIYF,TGTGCCAGCAGCGAGGAAGACCGTTTTGGAAACACCATATATTTT
TRBD2,TRBV10-3,-,TRBJ2-7,CAIRPGLAPMSYEQYF,TGTGCCATCCGTCCGGGACTAGCGCCGATGTCCTACGAGCAGTACTTC
TRBD2,TRBV7-9,few,TRBJ2-1,CSSSLIYRGGRANEQFF,TGTTCCAGCAGCTTGATTTACCGGGGCGGGAGGGCCAATGAGCAGTTCTTC
TRBD1,TRBV27,-,TRBJ1-2,CASSLSGTGTNYGYTF,TGTGCCAGCAGTTTATCGGGGACAGGGACTAACTATGGCTACACCTTC
-,TRBV19,few,TRBJ1-1,CASSLHRNMNTEAFF,TGTGCCAGTAGTTTACACAGGAACATGAACACTGAAGCTTTCTTT
TRBD2,TRBV5-1,-,TRBJ2-7,CASSSGLAGGLDEQYF,TGCGCCAGCAGCTCGGGACTAGCGGGGGGGTTGGACGAGCAGTACTTC
-,TRBV9,-,TRBJ2-3,CASSVTQMEVDTQYF,TGTGCCAGCAGCGTAACCCAGATGGAGGTGGATACGCAGTATTTT
-,TRBV25-1,-,TRBJ1-1,CASSITGTTEAFF,TGTGCCAGCAGCATTACAGGGACCACTGAAGCTTTCTTT
-,TRBV2,-,TRBJ2-5,CASSEPGLIETQYF,TGTGCCAGCAGTGAACCGGGACTGATAGAGACCCAGTACTTC
-,TRBV9,-,TRBJ2-7,CASSPSLGAYEQYF,TGTGCCAGCAGTCCTTCCCTAGGAGCCTACGAGCAGTACTTC
-,TRBV7-3,few,TRBJ2-7,CASSLGPDSSYEQYF,TGTGCCAGCAGCTTAGGGCCGGACAGCTCCTACGAGCAGTACTTC
-,TRBV6-1,-,TRBJ1-2,CASSQSAGAYGYTF,TGTGCCAGCAGCCAAAGCGCAGGGGCCTATGGCTACACCTTC
-,TRBV7-2,-,TRBJ2-7,CASSLLDSYEQYF,TGTGCCAGCAGCTTATTGGACAGCTACGAGCAGTACTTC
-,TRBV7-3,-,TRBJ2-6,CASSLTGGLTSGANVLTF,TGTGCCAGCAGCTTAACGGGGGGTCTGACCTCTGGGGCCAACGTCCTGACTTTC
-,TRBV7-8,-,TRBJ2-3,CASSSTGTFSDTQYF,TGTGCCAGCAGCTCAACCGGGACTTTCTCAGATACGCAGTATTTT
-,TRBV30,-,TRBJ1-4,CAWSVRGKLFF,TGTGCCTGGAGTGTACGGGGTAAACTGTTTTTT
TRBD2,TRBV11-2,-,TRBJ2-7,CASSAGTSGMYEQYF,TGTGCCAGCAGCGCCGGGACTAGCGGGATGTACGAGCAGTACTTC
-,TRBV27,-,TRBJ2-7,CAVLGGAEQYF,TGTGCCGTATTGGGGGGAGCCGAGCAGTACTTC
TRBD1,TRBV29-1,-,TRBJ2-1,CSVEDQLGQGAIDEQFF,TGCAGCGTTGAAGATCAGTTAGGGCAGGGGGCTATTGATGAGCAGTTCTTC
-,TRBV28,-,TRBJ2-1,CASSLGAATYNEQFF,TGTGCCAGCAGTTTAGGAGCGGCTACCTACAATGAGCAGTTCTTC
-,TRBV6-1,-,TRBJ2-7,CASSEIHRPPYEQYF,TGTGCCAGCAGTGAGATTCACAGGCCGCCCTACGAGCAGTACTTC
TRBD1,TRBV19,-,TRBJ2-7,CASSGGTGNGEQYF,TGTGCCAGTAGTGGGGGGACAGGGAATGGCGAGCAGTACTTC
-,TRBV29-1,-,TRBJ2-1,CSPRRGDEQFF,TGCAGCCCCCGGCGGGGCGATGAGCAGTTCTTC
-,TRBV7-8,-,TRBJ2-7,CASSSSAGLEQYF,TGTGCCAGCAGCTCCTCCGCGGGTCTCGAGCAGTACTTC
-,TRBV27,few,TRBJ2-1,CASSLALLGGVPSSYNEQFF,TGTGCCAGCAGTCTCGCCCTTTTAGGGGGAGTACCCAGCTCCTACAATGAGCAGTTCTTC
TRBD2,TRBV5-1,once,TRBJ2-7,CASSLRSGTSGSGHEQYF,TGCGCCAGCAGCTTGCGTTCCGGGACTAGCGGGAGCGGTCACGAGCAGTACTTC
-,TRBV25-1,few,TRBJ1-4,CASGRAGNEKLFF,TGTGCCAGCGGTAGGGCGGGGAATGAAAAACTGTTTTTT
TRBD2,TRBV11-1,-,TRBJ2-1,CASSARLAGDSYNEQFF,TGTGCCAGCAGCGCTAGACTAGCGGGAGACTCTTACAATGAGCAGTTCTTC
-,TRBV5-1,-,TRBJ2-2,CASSLGAPGELFF,TGCGCCAGCAGCTTGGGCGCCCCCGGGGAGCTGTTTTTT
TRBD1,TRBV18,few,TRBJ2-7,CASSTGQGGIYEQYF,TGTGCCAGCTCAACAGGACAGGGCGGGATCTACGAGCAGTACTTC
TRBD1,TRBV11-2,once,TRBJ1-5,CASSSTGAQPQHF,TGTGCCAGCAGCTCGACAGGGGCTCAGCCCCAGCATTTT
TRBD2,TRBV5-1,-,TRBJ2-1,CASSPGASGYNEQFF,TGCGCCAGCAGCCCTGGGGCTAGCGGATACAATGAGCAGTTCTTC
-,TRBV11-1,-,TRBJ2-1,CASSLEVRSYNEQFF,TGTGCCAGCAGCTTAGAGGTGAGGTCCTACAATGAGCAGTTCTTC
-,TRBV7-9,few,TRBJ2-5,CSSSYSQGRGETQYF,TGTTCCAGCAGCTACAGTCAGGGGAGGGGAGAGACCCAGTACTTC
TRBD2,TRBV7-9,-,TRBJ2-7,CASSPEVGLAVYEQYF,TGTGCCAGCAGCCCAGAAGTCGGACTAGCTGTCTACGAGCAGTACTTC
TRBD1,TRBV14,few,TRBJ2-3,CASSQSAGTGTTDTQYF,TGTGCCAGCAGCCAGTCCGCCGGGACAGGGACCACAGATACGCAGTATTTT
TRBD2,TRBV9,-,TRBJ2-5,CASSAKAGVETQYF,TGTGCCAGCAGCGCAAAAGCGGGAGTGGAGACCCAGTACTTC
TRBD1,TRBV18,-,TRBJ1-2,CASATQTGLVYGYTF,TGTGCCAGCGCGACACAGACAGGGTTGGTCTATGGCTACACCTTC
-,TRBV9,few,TRBJ2-2,CASSVVTGELFF,TGTGCCAGCAGCGTAGTAACCGGGGAGCTGTTTTTT
TRBD2,TRBV2,-,TRBJ2-1,CATKREGPNEQFF,TGTGCCACGAAGCGGGAGGGGCCCAATGAGCAGTTCTTC
TRBD2,TRBV11-3,-,TRBJ2-1,CASSLGLAGYNEQFF,TGTGCCAGCAGCTTGGGACTAGCGGGGTACAATGAGCAGTTCTTC
-,TRBV11-2,-,TRBJ2-2,CASSLEGRVNTGELFF,TGTGCCAGCAGCTTAGAGGGCAGGGTGAACACCGGGGAGCTGTTTTTT